This TCR beta chain was sequenced in a study of molecular identifiers for immune sequencing clone quantification. Study conclusions and caveats: In CMV-specific effectors, clones above 20 copies held over 98% of molecules; naive, under 1%.

MiXCR, run by TCRdb on the PCR reads, gives a single entry per CDR3 protein. The sample gives approximately 93,000 distinct CDR3 sequences, 20% to 25% of which show up once; approximately 0.8% is in the top ten. The sample holds a few counts of this clonotype. Its antigen is still unknown. Sequencing was carried out using naive CD8+ T cells from blood, with Jurkat cell RNA spiked in. Subset indicated: FACS-sorted CD8+CD4-CCR7+CD45RA+ naive T cells. The sequence was collected from a human donor in good health. Some libraries in this study had Jurkat cell RNA spiked in.

The CDR3 bases are TGTGCCAGCCGACAGGGGGCGACCGGGGAGCTGTTTTTT. Its protein product is CASRQGATGELFF. This chain uses TRBV9 with TRBJ2-2, with 10 bases lining up with TRBD1. Germline V gives CDR1 SGDLS, CDR2 YYNGEE. This CDR3 is built from 13 residues. Trimming took 7 bases from V and 5 from J; bases not matched to a gene: 2.